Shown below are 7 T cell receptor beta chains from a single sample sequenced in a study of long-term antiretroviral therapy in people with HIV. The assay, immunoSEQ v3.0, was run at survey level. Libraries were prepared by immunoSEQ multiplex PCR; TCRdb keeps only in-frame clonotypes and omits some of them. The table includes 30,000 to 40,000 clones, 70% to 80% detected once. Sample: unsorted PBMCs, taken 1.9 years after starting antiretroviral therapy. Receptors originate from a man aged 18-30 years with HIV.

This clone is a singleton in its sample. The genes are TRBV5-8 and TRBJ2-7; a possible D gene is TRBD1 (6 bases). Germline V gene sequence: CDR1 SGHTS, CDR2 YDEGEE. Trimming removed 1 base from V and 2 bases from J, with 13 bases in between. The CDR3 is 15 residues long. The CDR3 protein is CASSLNRAGAYEQYF. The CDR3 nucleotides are TGTGCCAGCAGCTTGAATCGGGCAGGGGCCTACGAGCAGTACTTC.

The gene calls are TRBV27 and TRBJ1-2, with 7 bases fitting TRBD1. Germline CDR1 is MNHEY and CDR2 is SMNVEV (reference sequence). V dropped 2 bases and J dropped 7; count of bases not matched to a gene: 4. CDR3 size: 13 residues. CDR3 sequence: CASSLTGAAGYTF. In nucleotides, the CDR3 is TGTGCCAGCAGTTTAACAGGGGCAGCTGGCTACACCTTC.

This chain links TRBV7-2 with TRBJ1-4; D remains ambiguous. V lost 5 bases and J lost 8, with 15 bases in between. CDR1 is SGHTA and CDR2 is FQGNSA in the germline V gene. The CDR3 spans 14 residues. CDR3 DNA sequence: TGTGCCAGCAGCCCCACAAGGGTGGAGGAAAAACTGTTTTTT. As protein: CASSPTRVEEKLFF.

CDR3 sequence (DNA): TGTGCCAGCAGGACAAACTCCGGGACAGGGTTTGGAAACACCATATATTTT. Its translation is CASRTNSGTGFGNTIYF. The chain uses TRBV7-2 and TRBJ1-3, with 9 positions matching TRBD1. V lost 6 bases to trimming and J lost 3 bases; unmatched junction nucleotides: 12. CDR1 is SGHTA and CDR2 is FQGNSA in the germline V gene. CDR3 size: 17 residues.

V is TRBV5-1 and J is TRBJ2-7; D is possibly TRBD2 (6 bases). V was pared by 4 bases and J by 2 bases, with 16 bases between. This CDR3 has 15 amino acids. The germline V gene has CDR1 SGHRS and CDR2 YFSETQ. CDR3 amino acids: CASSGGGAQTYEQYF. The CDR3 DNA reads TGCGCCAGCAGCGGTGGCGGGGCGCAAACCTACGAGCAGTACTTC.

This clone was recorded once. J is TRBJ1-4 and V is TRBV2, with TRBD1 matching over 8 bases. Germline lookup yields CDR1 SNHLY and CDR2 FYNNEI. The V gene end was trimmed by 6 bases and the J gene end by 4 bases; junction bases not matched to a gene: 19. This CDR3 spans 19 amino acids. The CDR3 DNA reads TGTGCCAGCAGAGCCTCGAGGGTAACCGGGACAGGTTTTAATGAAAAACTGTTTTTT. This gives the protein CASRASRVTGTGFNEKLFF.

CDR3 in amino acids: CASSLQGSYGYTF. The CDR3 DNA reads as TGTGCCAGCAGCCTACAGGGGAGCTATGGCTACACCTTC. The chain employs TRBV6-6 and TRBJ1-2; 7 nucleotides line up with TRBD1. With V trimmed by 6 bases and J by 4 bases, 5 bases remained unmatched. The germline V gene has CDR1 MNHNY and CDR2 SVGAGI (reference sequence). This CDR3 is built from 13 residues.